The entry below gives a single TCR beta chain sequence along with its context. Its antigen is still unknown. It has no much larger one-base neighbor in the sample; base qualities were not kept. Participants in the prospective study were enrolled through a virtual design, were aged about 18 to 89 years, and lived in roughly 24 United States geographic areas. Cohort assignment in the prospective study relied on participant-reported clinical history from a screening survey and a study questionnaire. Recovered participants in ImmuneRACE Cohort 3 were defined by two consecutive negative NP/OP PCR tests, clearance by a healthcare professional, or resolution of symptoms. Each participant in the prospective study had whole blood, serum and a nasopharyngeal or oropharyngeal swab collected by mobile phlebotomists. Participants in the prospective study had the option to provide additional blood draws and questionnaires over a roughly 2-month period. Prospective study blood samples were shipped either frozen or at room temperature before DNA extraction.

TCRbeta CDR3 regions were amplified from genomic DNA using the immunoSEQ Assay, a bias-controlled multiplex PCR. The study's own analysis went as follows. Within the assay, amplification of reference gene primers was used to estimate how many nucleated cells each sample contained. To quantify the absolute abundance of each unique TCRbeta CDR3 rearrangement, sequence reads were collapsed and filtered. For each sample, productive Simpson clonality was calculated as the square root of Simpson's diversity index across productive rearrangements. The source is immuneACCESS, and TCRdb retained only in-frame sequences with V and J called. Part of the clones is not carried over; for the studies checked, unresolved V genes explain less than half of this, and the remainder is unexplained. V, J and clone size derive from that table, while D and trimming were established from the DNA sequence. The sample table lists 110,000 to 150,000 clones, over 70% of them with a count of one. Over 9% of the sample belongs to the ten largest clones.

These data are taken from a study of blood T cell repertoires in COVID-19 (dated by TCRdb to 2020 to 2022). Turning to the overall study: Collaborator samples came from the United States, Italy and Spain and covered acute and convalescent phases of COVID-19. The samples were drawn from two sources: the first 160 participants of the ongoing ImmuneRACE study, and 1,000 to 1,500 subjects contributed by 6 global collaborators. The repertoires were made available in a free public database intended to serve as a resource for research on the immune response to SARS-CoV-2. The sample metadata nearly always contained a de-identified subject ID, COVID-19 status, age in years and sex. The prospective study material was composed of cDNA or gDNA derived from T cells, B-cell-depleted T cells, or PBMCs. HLA class I and class II types, where available, came from metadata supplied by the sample provider rather than from assay-based typing. Deeply sampled blood TCRbeta repertoires from subjects exposed to, actively infected with, or recovered from COVID-19 were included in the dataset.

What the authors observed across the whole study: The quantity of clinical and demographic metadata differed by source and by participant and was supplied without curation.

Cut back by 4 bases and 7 bases, the V and J ends lie 17 bases apart. Per the germline V gene (reference sequence), SGHNT is the CDR1 and YYREEE is the CDR2. The CDR3 measures 15 amino acids from cysteine to phenylalanine. Only the CDR3 DNA is retained, 45 bases long and in frame from the first base. This receptor was taken from a man in his fifties or sixties who had recovered from COVID-19. The sequence links TRBV5-4 to TRBJ2-2; a tentative D call is TRBD2 (6 bases match). Sequences were obtained from PBMCs or T cells enriched from blood (not recorded which). Here the CDR3 is given as CASSPPGLPGGELFF. The base sequence is TGTGCCAGCAGCCCACCGGGACTCCCGGGCGGGGAGCTGTTTTTT.